Listed below are T cell receptor beta chains from one sample, sequenced in a study of blood T cell dynamics during melanoma immunotherapy. The method was immunoSEQ multiplex PCR; TCRdb's version includes in-frame clones alone and lacks a portion of them. The sample contains under 20,000 clones, 83% of which appear only once. The source material was blood, sampled from a patient treated with checkpoint blockade. These receptors originate from a human donor with melanoma. CDR3s include the opening cysteine and the closing phenylalanine or tryptophan. A D gene is named only where the DNA matches it firmly. Not all rows give a size; the values are once, few, many and, for expanded clones, a class.

TRBJ1-6 . . TRBV6-5 TGTGCCAGCAGTTCCGGGACCAATACTAATTCACCCCTCCACTTT CASSSGTNTNSPLHF
TRBJ1-5 . TRBD1 TRBV5-1 TGCGCCAGCAGCATAGGACAGGGCCATCAGCCCCAGCATTTT CASSIGQGHQPQHF
TRBJ1-6 . . TRBV7-9 TGTGCCAGCAGCCCCCAATATCGGAGGCCGAATTCACCCCTCCACTTT CASSPQYRRPNSPLHF
TRBJ1-1 . . TRBV14 TGTGCCAGCAGCCAAGATCCCACCTTGGGCACTGAAGCTTTCTTT CASSQDPTLGTEAFF
TRBJ1-2 once . TRBV25-1 TGTGCCAGCAGTGGAGACACCCATACCTATGGCTACACCTTC CASSGDTHTYGYTF
TRBJ1-1 few TRBD1 TRBV30 TGTGCCTGGAGTTTTGACAGGGGTTGGACTGAAGCTTTCTTT CAWSFDRGWTEAFF
TRBJ1-5 . . TRBV19 TGTGCCAGGTTCCGGGACGACTATAGCAATCAGCCCCAGCATTTT CARFRDDYSNQPQHF
TRBJ2-1 . TRBD1 TRBV2 TGTGCCAGCAAACAGGGGAATGGGGCAAATGAGCAGTTCTTC CASKQGNGANEQFF
TRBJ2-1 . . TRBV11-2 TGTGCCAGCAGCTTAGTGGGGTATTACAATGAGCAGTTCTTC CASSLVGYYNEQFF
TRBJ1-6 . . TRBV5-5 TGTGCCAGCAGCTCCGGGATACTTAATTCACCCCTCCACTTT CASSSGILNSPLHF
TRBJ2-3 . TRBD2 TRBV14 TGTGCCAGCAGCCAAGGGTCTAGCGGACTCTACGGGGGTACGCAGTATTTT CASSQGSSGLYGGTQYF
TRBJ2-3 . . TRBV14 TGTGCCAGCAGCCAAGCTGGGACTTTTGATACGCAGTATTTT CASSQAGTFDTQYF
TRBJ2-2 . TRBD2 TRBV27 TGTGCCAGCAGTCCCCTTGAACTAGCGGGACCTCCCGGGGAGCTGTTTTTT CASSPLELAGPPGELFF
TRBJ2-3 . . TRBV11-3 TGTGCCAGCAGCTTGGGCACAGATTTCACAGATACGCAGTATTTT CASSLGTDFTDTQYF
TRBJ1-1 . . TRBV6-5 TGTGCCAGCAGCGACAGGCGGAACACTGAAGCTTTCTTT CASSDRRNTEAFF
TRBJ1-2 . . TRBV5-4 TGTGCCAGCAGCTCCTCAGGCGATTATGGCTACACCTTC CASSSSGDYGYTF
TRBJ2-4 once TRBD2 TRBV11-3 TGTGCCAGCAGCTTATTGGCTAGCGGGAGATATGACCCCATTCAGTACTTC CASSLLASGRYDPIQYF
TRBJ2-3 . . TRBV5-4 TGTGCCAGCAGCTTGAACATAGGAGATACGCAGTATTTT CASSLNIGDTQYF
TRBJ2-2 . TRBD1 TRBV29-1 TGCAGCGTAGACTGGACAGGAAACACCGGGGAGCTGTTTTTT CSVDWTGNTGELFF
TRBJ2-1 . TRBD2 TRBV9 TGTGCCAGCAGCGCCACTAGCGGGAGCTCCTACAATGAGCAGTTCTTC CASSATSGSSYNEQFF
TRBJ2-2 . . TRBV7-2 TGTGCCAGCAGCACCTCTACTAACACCGGGGAGCTGTTTTTT CASSTSTNTGELFF
TRBJ2-5 . . TRBV7-3 TGTGCCAGCAGCTTAATAGGCGCGGCTGGGAGACAAGAGACCCAGTACTTC CASSLIGAAGRQETQYF
TRBJ2-3 . TRBD2 TRBV7-2 TGTGCCAGCAGCTTAGGCAAGGCTAGCGGTTACACAGATACGCAGTATTTT CASSLGKASGYTDTQYF
TRBJ2-1 . . TRBV27 TGTGCCAGCAGTTTAAGGGAATCCTACAATGAGCAGTTCTTC CASSLRESYNEQFF
TRBJ2-3 once TRBD2 TRBV5-5 TGTGCCAGCAGCTTTCTCCTAGCGGGAGGGACTAGAGCAGATACGCAGTATTTT CASSFLLAGGTRADTQYF
TRBJ2-1 . . TRBV7-9 TGTGCCAGCAGCTTAAGGCCTGACTCCTACAATGAGCAGTTCTTC CASSLRPDSYNEQFF
TRBJ1-5 few . TRBV11-2 TGTGCCAGCAGCCCCCGACTCCTTAAAAACAGAAATCAGCCCCAGCATTTT CASSPRLLKNRNQPQHF
TRBJ1-5 few . TRBV7-9 TGTGCCAGCAGCTTGATGGGAGAGGGTCAGCCCCAGCATTTT CASSLMGEGQPQHF
TRBJ1-1 few . TRBV18 TGTGCCAGCTCACGTACAGGCTCCGCTGAAGCTTTCTTT CASSRTGSAEAFF
TRBJ2-5 once . TRBV13 TGTGCCAGCAGCCCACGGGCGCTGGAAGAGACCCAGTACTTC CASSPRALEETQYF
TRBJ1-3 . . TRBV5-1 TGCGCCAGCAGCTTGGCACAGATGAGCTCTGGAAACACCATATATTTT CASSLAQMSSGNTIYF
TRBJ2-7 . TRBD1 TRBV27 TGTGCCAGCAGCCGAGACAGGGGGGTCTCCTACGAGCAGTACTTC CASSRDRGVSYEQYF
TRBJ2-1 . TRBD2 TRBV5-5 TGTGCCAGCAGCTTAGTGTTTGGACTAGCGAGCGATGAGCAGTTCTTC CASSLVFGLASDEQFF
TRBJ1-2 once . TRBV10-3 TGTGCCGCAAGCCGAGGGGGAGACTATGGCTACACCTTC CAASRGGDYGYTF
TRBJ2-1 . . TRBV7-2 TGTGCCAGCAGCTTAAACCCCGGGCCCTTGGGGGAGCAGTTCTTC CASSLNPGPLGEQFF
TRBJ1-1 few . TRBV28 TGTGCCAGCCGCGGGAGCCCCTGGGAGGCTGAAGCTTTCTTT CASRGSPWEAEAFF
TRBJ1-6 . . TRBV6-1 TGTGCCAGCAGAGGGGCAGGTAATTCACCCCTCCACTTT CASRGAGNSPLHF
TRBJ2-2 . TRBD2 TRBV6-1 TGTGCCAGCAAGTTGGGACTAGACACCGGGGAGCTGTTTTTT CASKLGLDTGELFF
TRBJ2-4 . . TRBV2 TGTGCCAGCAGTGAGCGGACGTTAGCCAAAAACATTCAGTACTTC CASSERTLAKNIQYF
TRBJ1-4 . . TRBV7-9 TGTGCCAGCAGCTCCAATCGGGTTGCAACTAATGAAAAACTGTTTTTT CASSSNRVATNEKLFF
TRBJ1-1 . . TRBV7-2 TGTGCCAGCAGCTTAGTAGGGGCTGGGAACACTGAAGCTTTCTTT CASSLVGAGNTEAFF
TRBJ1-6 few . TRBV6-1 TGTGCCAGCAGCAACCGAGGGTATTCACCCCTCCACTTT CASSNRGYSPLHF
TRBJ1-5 . . TRBV6-5 TGTGCCAGCAGTTACTCGGGGAATAGCAATCAGCCCCAGCATTTT CASSYSGNSNQPQHF
TRBJ2-2 . TRBD1 TRBV7-3 TGTGCCAGCAGCCCCCGGGGGACAGGGAACACCGGGGAGCTGTTTTTT CASSPRGTGNTGELFF
TRBJ2-1 . . TRBV5-1 TGCGCCAGCAGCTTGCCTCGACTAGATGGGCAGTTCTTC CASSLPRLDGQFF
TRBJ1-4 . . TRBV15 TGTGCCACCAGCGCGACAGTTCTAACTAATGAAAAACTGTTTTTT CATSATVLTNEKLFF
TRBJ2-4 . TRBD2 TRBV10-2 TGCGCCAGCAGTCTCGGACTAGCGGGAGCGGACATTCAGTACTTC CASSLGLAGADIQYF
TRBJ1-5 once TRBD1 TRBV10-3 TGTGCCATCCGACAGGGCTTGGATCAGCCCCAGCATTTT CAIRQGLDQPQHF
TRBJ2-3 . . TRBV6-5 TGTGCCAGCAGACTATGGGATACGCAGTATTTT CASRLWDTQYF
TRBJ2-1 . TRBD2 TRBV14 TGTGCCAGCAGCCAGGCCGGGAGGGCTTCCAATGAGCAGTTCTTC CASSQAGRASNEQFF
TRBJ2-2 . . TRBV5-4 TGTGCCAGCAGCTTGGTCCGGGAGTCCGCCGGGGAGCTGTTTTTT CASSLVRESAGELFF
TRBJ2-3 . . TRBV18 TGTGCCAGCGGCATGTTGGGCGGGCGCACAGATACGCAGTATTTT CASGMLGGRTDTQYF
TRBJ2-5 . . TRBV25-1 TGTGCCAGCAGTGATTGGGGTGCCGGGGAGACCCAGTACTTC CASSDWGAGETQYF
TRBJ2-3 . TRBD2 TRBV6-1 TGTGCCAGCAGTGAACCAGGACTAGCGGGAACAGATACGCAGTATTTT CASSEPGLAGTDTQYF